Presented here are 2 T cell receptor beta chains from one specimen sequenced in a study of OX40 agonist ivuxolimab in advanced cancers. Clones were sequenced by immunoSEQ multiplex PCR, and TCRdb holds only the in-frame ones, with some missing. The sample has under 70,000 clones; around 90% are singletons. The specimen was CD4+ or CD8+ T cells sorted from blood, collected in a trial of the OX40 agonist ivuxolimab. The receptors were gathered from an adult with an advanced solid tumor such as melanoma, head and neck, liver or kidney cancer.

V gene TRBV19 combines with J gene TRBJ2-4; TRBD1 or TRBD2 may be the D gene (5 bases each). Germline CDR1 is LNHDA and CDR2 is SQIVND (reference sequence). This CDR3 comprises 14 residues. V lost 5 bases and J 7 bases, leaving 15 bases between the germline ends. The CDR3 sequence is CASSGGSYANIQYF. CDR3 nucleotides: TGTGCCAGTAGTGGGGGATCTTACGCGAACATTCAGTACTTC.

The rearrangement joins TRBV11-3 to TRBJ2-7; the D gene is possibly TRBD1 (6 bases). This CDR3 spans 13 amino acids. CDR1 is SGHNT and CDR2 is YENEEA in the germline V gene. Trimming cost V 2 bases and J 6 bases, with 11 bases left between them. The CDR3 here is CASSLRGNGEQYF. The CDR3 DNA sequence: TGTGCCAGCAGCTTAAGGGGGAACGGCGAGCAGTACTTC.